Listed below are T cell receptor beta chains from one sample, sequenced in a study of response to subunit inactivated influenza vaccine. TCRdb processed the RT-PCR reads anew with MiXCR; each CDR3 protein has one entry. The sample has approximately 500,000 distinct CDR3 sequences, approximately 24% seen once. These same data were also listed under a study on T cells expressing NK-cell markers.

Sequencing used CD4+ T cells sorted from PBMCs, obtained about 13 days after vaccination. The receptors come from a man over 45 who received an inactivated influenza vaccine. The CDR3 runs from the conserved cysteine through the conserved F or W. The D gene is left open where the match is weak. Clone size is not always given. Where it is, it says once, few, many or a class for expanded clones.

V gene	clone size	J gene	D gene	CDR3 DNA	CDR3 protein
TRBV6-2/TRBV6-3	-	TRBJ2-5	-	TGTGCCAGCAGTTACTTCGGACAGCAAGAGACCCAGTACTTC	CASSYFGQQETQYF
TRBV6-1	many	TRBJ2-7	TRBD1	TGTGCCAGCAGGAACGTGCAGGGGGCTGACGAGCAGTACTTC	CASRNVQGADEQYF
TRBV5-1	few	TRBJ2-1	-	TGCGCCAGCAGCTTGGAGTCGCAGAGCTCCTACAATGAGCAGTTCTTC	CASSLESQSSYNEQFF
TRBV15	few	TRBJ2-2	TRBD2	TGTGCCACCAGCTTAGGAGCGGGACGAGGCACCGGGGAGCTGTTTTTT	CATSLGAGRGTGELFF
TRBV12-3/TRBV12-4	many	TRBJ1-2	TRBD1	TGTGCCAGCAGTCGGACAGGGACTAACTATGGCTACACCTTC	CASSRTGTNYGYTF
TRBV14	many	TRBJ1-1	-	TGTGCCAGCAGCCTAACCGGGCCTGAAGCTTTCTTT	CASSLTGPEAFF
TRBV7-2	-	TRBJ1-1	-	TGTGCCAGCAGCTTAGTGACCGATAACACTGAAGCTTTCTTT	CASSLVTDNTEAFF
TRBV2	-	TRBJ1-1	-	TGTGCCAGCACAGAAATGGAGAAAGCTTTCTTT	CASTEMEKAFF
TRBV20-1	-	TRBJ2-1	-	TGCAGTGCTCCGAATGGGATCTTC	CSAPNGIF
TRBV12-3/TRBV12-4	few	TRBJ2-3	-	TGTGCCAGCACCTTCGGTGGGACAGATACGCAGTATTTT	CASTFGGTDTQYF
TRBV4-2	few	TRBJ1-1	TRBD1	TGTGCCAGCAGCCCAGGGGGGGGCTCGGGAGAAGCTTTCTTT	CASSPGGGSGEAFF
TRBV20-1	-	TRBJ2-5	TRBD2	TGCAGTGCTAGTCAGCCGGGAGGCTTCCAAGAGACCCAGTACTTC	CSASQPGGFQETQYF
TRBV7-2	few	TRBJ2-7	-	TGTGCCAGCAGCGCCGGGGTAGGCGAGCAGTACTTC	CASSAGVGEQYF
TRBV5-1	few	TRBJ2-1	-	TGCGCCAGCAGCTTGCCGGCAGTTAGTGGGCGGACCTCCTACAATGAGCAGTTCTTC	CASSLPAVSGRTSYNEQFF
TRBV5-6	-	TRBJ2-7	-	TGTGCCAGCAGCTTGATGGGGACCTACGAGCAGTACTTC	CASSLMGTYEQYF
TRBV6-5	-	TRBJ2-5	-	TGTGCCAGCAGTATCGAACGGGGTGAGACCCAGTACTTC	CASSIERGETQYF
TRBV20-1	-	TRBJ2-7	-	TGCAGTGCTAGAGATCCCCGAACGCGGAGCTCCTACGAGCAGTACTTC	CSARDPRTRSSYEQYF
TRBV7-2	few	TRBJ2-5	TRBD2	TGTGCCAGCAGCTACCGACCGGGGGGGCCGGGGGAGACCCAGTACTTC	CASSYRPGGPGETQYF
TRBV27	-	TRBJ2-3	-	TGTACATCCGGCCGAGATACGCAGTATTTT	CTSGRDTQYF
TRBV24-1	-	TRBJ2-1	-	TGTGCCACCAGTGATCCCAAAGGGGGGAATGAGCAGTTCTTC	CATSDPKGGNEQFF
TRBV5-1	-	TRBJ2-7	TRBD2	TGCGCCAGCAGCTTTGAGCGGGGAGCCTACGAGCAGTACTTC	CASSFERGAYEQYF
TRBV10-3	-	TRBJ2-7	-	TGTGCCTCTCAGGCCTCTCCCGGCCACGAGCAGTACTTC	CASQASPGHEQYF
TRBV2	-	TRBJ2-3	-	TGTGCCAGCGGCACAGGAGCTAGCACAGATACGCAGTATTTT	CASGTGASTDTQYF
TRBV6-1	many	TRBJ2-2	-	TGTGCCAGCATAGAGGCTGGTCTCACCGGGGAGCTGTTTTTT	CASIEAGLTGELFF
TRBV20-1	-	TRBJ2-7	-	TGCAGTGCTAGTGTCCGGGGTAACTACGAGCAGTACTTC	CSASVRGNYEQYF
TRBV7-2	many	TRBJ1-1	-	TGTGCCAGCAGCTTAGAGCCGAACACTGAAGCTTTCTTT	CASSLEPNTEAFF
TRBV29-1	few	TRBJ1-1	-	TGCAGCGTTGAAGTTGGAGGGGCTCTCTCTGAAGCTTTCTTT	CSVEVGGALSEAFF
TRBV28	-	TRBJ2-7	TRBD2	TGTGCCAGCAGTTCTAGAACTAGCGTCTCCTACGAGCAGTACTTC	CASSSRTSVSYEQYF
TRBV7-7	once	TRBJ2-3	-	TGTGCTAGCAGCTTGGGGCACGGCACAGATACGCAGTATTTT	CASSLGHGTDTQYF
TRBV28	-	TRBJ1-6	TRBD1	TGTGCCAGCAGTTTACGACGGACAGGGAATAATTCACCCCTCCACTTT	CASSLRRTGNNSPLHF
TRBV7-6	few	TRBJ1-1	-	TGTGCCAGCAGCTTAGAGGCGGGGCCAGGTGTTGACACTGAAGCTTTCTTT	CASSLEAGPGVDTEAFF
TRBV4-1	-	TRBJ2-1	TRBD2	TGCGCCAGCAGCCAACTGGGACTAGCGGGTAAAAGCTCCTACAATGTGCAGTTCTTC	CASSQLGLAGKSSYNVQFF
TRBV6-5	few	TRBJ2-7	TRBD1	TGTGCCAGCAGTTACCAGCTGGACAGGGGGCATACCTACGAGCAGTACTTC	CASSYQLDRGHTYEQYF
TRBV20-1	-	TRBJ2-3	TRBD2	TGCAGTGCTAGTGAGCGGGGGGACCAGGATACGCAGTATTTT	CSASERGDQDTQYF
TRBV7-9	-	TRBJ2-7	-	TGTGCCAGCAGTGCCCTCTCGGACGAGCAGTACTTC	CASSALSDEQYF
TRBV20-1	few	TRBJ1-6	-	TGCAGTGCTAGAGATCGGGGGGGTTCTCCTAATTCACCCCTCCACTTT	CSARDRGGSPNSPLHF
TRBV20-1	-	TRBJ2-1	TRBD2	TGCAGTGCTAGGTCCGGGAGGGCAAACAATGAGCAGTTCTTC	CSARSGRANNEQFF
TRBV6-1	few	TRBJ2-5	-	TGTGCCAGCAGACGTGAGGGGCTAGCGCAAGAGACCCAGTACTTC	CASRREGLAQETQYF
TRBV9	-	TRBJ2-1	-	TGTGCCAGCAGCCCCCGGGACCGCTCCTACAATGAGCAGTTCTTC	CASSPRDRSYNEQFF
TRBV12-3/TRBV12-4	-	TRBJ2-7	-	TGTGCCAGCAAAAGGACTATGAGCTCCTACGAGCAGTACTTC	CASKRTMSSYEQYF
TRBV4-2	many	TRBJ2-3	-	TGTGCCAGCAGCCAAGATCATGGGCAGGCGGGCGCAGATACGCAGTATTTT	CASSQDHGQAGADTQYF
TRBV12-3/TRBV12-4	-	TRBJ1-1	TRBD1	TGTGCCAGCAGTGATGCCGGGACAGGGAACACTGAAGCTTTCTTT	CASSDAGTGNTEAFF
TRBV13	few	TRBJ2-3	-	TGTGCCAGCAGGGGGAGGCAGGGGGGTACAGATACGCAGTATTTT	CASRGRQGGTDTQYF
TRBV2	-	TRBJ2-3	-	TGTGCCAGCAGTGAATTCGACTTGACAGTTAAGCCAGATACGCAGTATTTT	CASSEFDLTVKPDTQYF
TRBV28	-	TRBJ2-5	-	TGTGCCAGCAGTTGGGGGGGGCACCAAGAGACCCAGTACTTC	CASSWGGHQETQYF
TRBV4-3	-	TRBJ2-2	TRBD1	TGCGCCAGCAGCCAAGCAGGGGGCTATCTCACCGGGGAGCTGTTTTTT	CASSQAGGYLTGELFF